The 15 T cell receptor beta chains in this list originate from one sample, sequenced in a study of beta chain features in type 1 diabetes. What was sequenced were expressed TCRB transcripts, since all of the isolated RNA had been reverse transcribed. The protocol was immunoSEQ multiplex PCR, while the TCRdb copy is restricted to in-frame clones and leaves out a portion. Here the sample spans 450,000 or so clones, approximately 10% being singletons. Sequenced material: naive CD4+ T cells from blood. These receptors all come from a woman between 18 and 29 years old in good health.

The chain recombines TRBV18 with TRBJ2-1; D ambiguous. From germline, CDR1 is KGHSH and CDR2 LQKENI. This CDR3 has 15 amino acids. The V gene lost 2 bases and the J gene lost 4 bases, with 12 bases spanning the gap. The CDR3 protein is CASSPSRRQYNEQFF. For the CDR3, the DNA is TGTGCCAGCTCACCATCCCGCAGGCAGTACAATGAGCAGTTCTTC. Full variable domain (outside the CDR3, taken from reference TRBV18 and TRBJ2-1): NAGVMQNPRHLVRRRGQEARLRCSPMKGHSHVYWYRQLPEEGLKFMVYLQKENIIDESGMPKERFSAEFPKEGPSILRIQQVVRGDSAAYFCASSPSRRQYNEQFFGPGTRLTVL.

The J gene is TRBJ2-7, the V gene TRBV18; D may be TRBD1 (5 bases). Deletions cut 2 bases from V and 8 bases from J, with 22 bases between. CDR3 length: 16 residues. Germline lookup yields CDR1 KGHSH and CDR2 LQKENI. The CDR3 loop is CASSPDPQAPLNKQYV. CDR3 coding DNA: TGTGCCAGCTCACCAGACCCACAGGCCCCATTGAACAAGCAGTACGTC.

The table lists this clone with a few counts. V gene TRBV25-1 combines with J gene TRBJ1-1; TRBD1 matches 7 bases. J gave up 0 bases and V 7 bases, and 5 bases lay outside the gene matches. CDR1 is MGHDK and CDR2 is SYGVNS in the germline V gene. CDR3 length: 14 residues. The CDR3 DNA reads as TGTGCCAGCATGGCAGGGGGGATGAACACTGAAGCTTTCTTT. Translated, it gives CASMAGGMNTEAFF.

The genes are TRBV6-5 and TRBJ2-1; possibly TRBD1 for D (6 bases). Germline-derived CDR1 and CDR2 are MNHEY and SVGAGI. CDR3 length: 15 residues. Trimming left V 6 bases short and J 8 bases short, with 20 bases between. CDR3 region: CASRGTTSNRHEQFF. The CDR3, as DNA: TGTGCCAGCAGGGGGACAACCTCAAATCGGCATGAGCAGTTCTTC.

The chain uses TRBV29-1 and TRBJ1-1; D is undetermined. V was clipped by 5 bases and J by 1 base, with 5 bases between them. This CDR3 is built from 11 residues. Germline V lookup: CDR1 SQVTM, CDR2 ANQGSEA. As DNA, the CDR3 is TGCAGCGTTAGGTGGAACACTGAAGCTTTCTTT. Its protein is CSVRWNTEAFF.

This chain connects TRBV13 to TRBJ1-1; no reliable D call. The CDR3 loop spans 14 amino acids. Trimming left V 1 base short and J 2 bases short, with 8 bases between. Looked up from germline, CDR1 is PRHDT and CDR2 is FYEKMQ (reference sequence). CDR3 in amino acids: CASSLVAANTEAFF. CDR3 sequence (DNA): TGTGCCAGCAGCTTAGTCGCAGCTAACACTGAAGCTTTCTTT.

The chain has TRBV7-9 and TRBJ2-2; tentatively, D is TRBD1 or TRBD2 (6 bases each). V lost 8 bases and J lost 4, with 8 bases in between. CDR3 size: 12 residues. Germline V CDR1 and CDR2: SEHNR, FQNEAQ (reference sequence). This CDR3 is CASPGATGELFF. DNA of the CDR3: TGTGCCAGCCCGGGGGCCACCGGGGAGCTGTTTTTT.

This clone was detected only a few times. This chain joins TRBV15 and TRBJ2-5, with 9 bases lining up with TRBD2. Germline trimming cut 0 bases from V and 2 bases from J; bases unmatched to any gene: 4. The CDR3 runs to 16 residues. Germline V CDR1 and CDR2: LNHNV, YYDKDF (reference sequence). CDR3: CATSRDHLAGQETQYF. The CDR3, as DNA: TGTGCCACCAGCAGAGATCACCTAGCGGGGCAAGAGACCCAGTACTTC.

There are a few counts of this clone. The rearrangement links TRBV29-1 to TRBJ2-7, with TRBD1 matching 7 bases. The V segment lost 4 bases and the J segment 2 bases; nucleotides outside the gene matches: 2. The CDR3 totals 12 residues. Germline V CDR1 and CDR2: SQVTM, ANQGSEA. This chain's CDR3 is CSVAGQTYEQYF. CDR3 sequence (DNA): TGCAGCGTTGCGGGACAGACCTACGAGCAGTACTTC.

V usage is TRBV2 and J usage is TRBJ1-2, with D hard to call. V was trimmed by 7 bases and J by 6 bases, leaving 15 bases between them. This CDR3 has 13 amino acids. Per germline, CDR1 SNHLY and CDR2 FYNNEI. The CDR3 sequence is CASKLGPEDGYTF. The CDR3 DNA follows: TGTGCCAGCAAGTTGGGCCCGGAAGATGGCTACACCTTC.

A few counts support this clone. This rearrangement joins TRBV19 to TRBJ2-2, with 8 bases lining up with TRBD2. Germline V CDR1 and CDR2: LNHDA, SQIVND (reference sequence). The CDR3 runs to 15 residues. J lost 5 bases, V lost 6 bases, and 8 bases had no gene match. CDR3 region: CASRIREGRTGELFF. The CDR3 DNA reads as TGTGCCAGTAGAATACGGGAGGGCCGGACCGGGGAGCTGTTTTTT.

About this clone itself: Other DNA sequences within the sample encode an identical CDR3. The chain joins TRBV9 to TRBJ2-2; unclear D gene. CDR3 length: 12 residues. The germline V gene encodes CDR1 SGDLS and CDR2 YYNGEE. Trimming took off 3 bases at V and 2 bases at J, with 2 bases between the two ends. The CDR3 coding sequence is TGTGCCAGCAGCGCCAACACCGGGGAGCTGTTTTTT. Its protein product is CASSANTGELFF.

The CDR3 DNA reads as TGCGCCAGCAGCTTGGAACGTTTGGTATTCGATGAGCAGTTCTTC. This gives the protein CASSLERLVFDEQFF. The chain employs TRBV5-1 and TRBJ2-1; D is unresolved. CDR3 length equals 15 residues. Germline-derived CDR1 and CDR2 are SGHRS and YFSETQ. V gave up 0 bases and J gave up 8 bases, with 15 bases separating them. Full variable domain (remainder filled in from reference TRBV5-1 and TRBJ2-1): KAGVTQTPRYLIKTRGQQVTLSCSPISGHRSVSWYQQTPGQGLQFLFEYFSETQRNKGNFPGRFSGRQFSNSRSEMNVSTLELGDSALYLCASSLERLVFDEQFFGPGTRLTVL.

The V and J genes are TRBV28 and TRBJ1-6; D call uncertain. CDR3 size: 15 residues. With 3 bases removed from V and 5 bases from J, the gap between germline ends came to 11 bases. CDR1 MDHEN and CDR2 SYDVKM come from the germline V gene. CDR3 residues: CASSFITWNNSPLHF. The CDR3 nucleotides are TGTGCCAGCAGTTTCATTACATGGAATAATTCACCCCTCCACTTT.

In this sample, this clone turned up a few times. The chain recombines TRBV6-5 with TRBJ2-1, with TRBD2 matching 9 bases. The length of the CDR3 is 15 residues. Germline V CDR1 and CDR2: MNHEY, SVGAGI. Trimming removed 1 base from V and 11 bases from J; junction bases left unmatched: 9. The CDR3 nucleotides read TGTGCCAGCAGTTACTGGGCTAGCGGGGACATCAAGCAGTTCTTC. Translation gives CASSYWASGDIKQFF.